The clone carrying this T cell receptor beta chain has just one count. This sample is drawn from a study of blood T cell repertoires in COVID-19. Study summary: The United States, Italy and Spain supplied acute and convalescent COVID-19 samples. Sources were T cells, B-cell-depleted T cells, or PBMCs; the material itself was cDNA or gDNA.

In the original workflow: Quantification of nucleated cells was approximated via reference gene primer amplification. TCRdb keeps only in-frame clones here, not all; method: immunoSEQ multiplex PCR. V and J calls plus clone size are reproduced from that table; the DNA served to infer D and trimming. This table has approximately 240,000 clones, roughly 84% appearing once. Germline CDR1 reads MDHEN; CDR2 reads SYDVKM. The CDR3 length is 15 residues. Unmatched junction bases numbered 3, after V lost 2 bases and J lost 1 base. Material: peripheral blood. This sequence was found in a woman between 40 and 55 years old with active or convalescent COVID-19. This chain uses TRBV28 with TRBJ2-5; 8 nucleotides line up with TRBD1. The CDR3 region is CASSLADRGQETQYF. DNA of the CDR3: TGTGCCAGCAGTTTAGCCGACAGGGGCCAAGAGACCCAGTACTTC.